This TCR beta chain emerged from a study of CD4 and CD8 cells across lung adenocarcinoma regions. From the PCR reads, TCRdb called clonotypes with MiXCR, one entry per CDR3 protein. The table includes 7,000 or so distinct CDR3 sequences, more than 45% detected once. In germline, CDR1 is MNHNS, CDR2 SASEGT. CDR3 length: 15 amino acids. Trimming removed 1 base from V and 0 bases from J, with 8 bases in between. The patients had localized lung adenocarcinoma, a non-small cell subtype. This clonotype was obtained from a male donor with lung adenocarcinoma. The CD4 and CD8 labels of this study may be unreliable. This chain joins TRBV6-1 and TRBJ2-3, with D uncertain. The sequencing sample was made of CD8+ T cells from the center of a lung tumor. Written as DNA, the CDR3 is TGTGCCAGCAGTGAAGACGGAACTAGCACAGATACGCAGTATTTT. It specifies CASSEDGTSTDTQYF.